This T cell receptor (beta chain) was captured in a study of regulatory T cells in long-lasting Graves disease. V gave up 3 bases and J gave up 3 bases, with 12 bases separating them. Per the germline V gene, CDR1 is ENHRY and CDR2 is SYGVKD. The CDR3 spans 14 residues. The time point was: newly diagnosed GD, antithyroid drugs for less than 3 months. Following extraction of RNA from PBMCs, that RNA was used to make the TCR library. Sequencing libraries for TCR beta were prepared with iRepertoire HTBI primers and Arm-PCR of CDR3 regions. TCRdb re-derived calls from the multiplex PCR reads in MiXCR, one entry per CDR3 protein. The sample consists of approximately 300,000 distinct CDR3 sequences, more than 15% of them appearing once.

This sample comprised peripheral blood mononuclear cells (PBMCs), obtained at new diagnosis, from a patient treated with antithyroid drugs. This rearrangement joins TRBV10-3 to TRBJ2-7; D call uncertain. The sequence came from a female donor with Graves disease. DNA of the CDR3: TGTGCCATCAGTGAAGCGTCTGGGTTCTACGAGCAGTACTTC. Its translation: CAISEASGFYEQYF.